The present TCR beta chain was sequenced within a study of T-cell reconstitution after alpha-beta-depleted transplantation in children (dated by TCRdb to about 2016). Notes on the research overall: The study quantitatively tracked T-cell immune reconstitution after TCRalphabeta/CD19-depleted allogeneic hematopoietic cell transplantation in children using TCR repertoire profiling.

Explained via the paper, the treatment or condition label denotes: allogeneic hematopoietic cell transplantation with graft depleted of TCRalphabeta T cells and CD19 B cells. The children who served as transplant recipients had been given grafts of TCRalphabeta/CD19-depleted allogeneic hematopoietic cells. Relative to germline, V is 2 bases shorter and J is 4 bases shorter, with 11 bases between their ends. The CDR3 goes from the cysteine to the phenylalanine over 13 residues. Kept here is only the CDR3 DNA, which spans 39 bases and is read in frame from base 1. CDR1 and CDR2 were assigned from the germline V gene (reference sequence) as DFQATT and SNEGSKA. The library relied on PCR. Sequencing was carried out with an Illumina HiSeq 2500. To normalize quantification of the TCRbeta repertoire, the TCR libraries were built with molecular barcoding that relied on unique molecular identifiers. TCRdb reprocessing: public reads trimmed at Q25 with fastp, clones called with MiXCR, in-frame beta chains kept. Entries are consolidated by CDR3 protein sequence, retaining the most common genes and DNA. This sample lists 90,000 to 130,000 distinct CDR3 sequences; 9% to 12% were detected once. In total, the top ten clones hold less than 35% of the sample.

This clonotype occurred a few times. Its antigen has not been determined. No much larger clonotype is one base removed from it; base qualities were not supplied. Broader findings and caveats from the paper: In some patients, high TCRbeta diversity at day 60 was attributed to recipient T cells and intrathymic progenitors that had survived conditioning. Apparently early alphabetaT-cell count recovery about two months after transplant reportedly relied on only several hundred rapidly expanded clones derived from non-depleted graft cells. Over the following months the frequencies of hyperexpanded clones went down, and after one year T-cell counts and TCRbeta diversity were mostly credited to newly produced T cells.

The source was PBMCs, collected before TCRalphabeta/CD19-depleted stem cell transplant. The chain uses TRBV20-1 and TRBJ2-5; TRBD2 is a weak D gene call, 6 bases matching. The TCR comes from a boy between 2 and 10 years old with acute lymphoblastic leukemia, due to receive a stem cell transplant. In nucleotides, the sequence is TGCAGTGCTAGATATGGAGCGGGAGAGACCCAGTACTTC. This yields the protein CSARYGAGETQYF.